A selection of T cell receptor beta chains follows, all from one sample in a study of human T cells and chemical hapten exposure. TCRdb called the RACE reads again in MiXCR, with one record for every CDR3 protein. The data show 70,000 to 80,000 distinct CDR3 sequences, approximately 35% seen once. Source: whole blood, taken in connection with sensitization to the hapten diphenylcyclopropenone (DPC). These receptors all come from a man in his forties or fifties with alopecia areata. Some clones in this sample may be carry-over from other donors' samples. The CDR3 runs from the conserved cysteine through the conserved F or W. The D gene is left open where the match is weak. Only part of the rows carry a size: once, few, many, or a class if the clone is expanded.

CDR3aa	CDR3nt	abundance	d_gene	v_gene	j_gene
CASSPDSNYGYTF	TGTGCCAGCAGCCCGGACAGTAACTATGGCTACACCTTC	once	.	TRBV11-1	TRBJ1-2
CASSFRGRMYEQYF	TGTGCCAGCAGTTTTCGCGGGAGGATGTACGAGCAGTACTTC	.	TRBD2	TRBV12-3/TRBV12-4	TRBJ2-7
CASSPQKGRRAEKLFF	TGTGCCAGCTCACCACAAAAGGGGCGGAGGGCTGAAAAACTGTTTTTT	.	.	TRBV18	TRBJ1-4
CASRQGASTDTQYF	TGCGCCAGCAGACAGGGGGCGAGCACAGATACGCAGTATTTT	few	TRBD1	TRBV5-1	TRBJ2-3
CASSLAQGGTEAFF	TGTGCCAGCAGTTTAGCACAGGGGGGCACTGAAGCTTTCTTT	few	TRBD1	TRBV28	TRBJ1-1
CASSPGGQDTQYF	TGCGCCAGCAGCCCGGGGGGTCAAGATACCCAATACTTC	.	TRBD2	TRBV5-1	TRBJ2-5
CASVGLSPYNEQFF	TGTGCCAGTGTCGGACTCTCCCCCTACAATGAGCAGTTCTTC	few	.	TRBV6-2/TRBV6-3	TRBJ2-1
CSTRGYNEQFF	TGCAGCACTCGGGGGTACAATGAGCAGTTCTTC	.	.	TRBV29-1	TRBJ2-1
CASSLGFNEQFF	TGTGCCAGCAGCTTAGGTTTTAATGAGCAGTTCTTC	few	.	TRBV7-2	TRBJ2-1
CASSSGLAGRRNNEQFF	TGCGCCAGCAGCTCTGGACTAGCGGGCCGCCGGAACAATGAGCAGTTCTTC	few	TRBD2	TRBV5-1	TRBJ2-1
CASKYRERSYEQYF	TGTGCCAGCAAGTATCGAGAGAGATCCTACGAGCAGTACTTC	few	.	TRBV28	TRBJ2-7
CASSVTSLQETQYF	TGTGCCAGCAGCGTAACTAGCCTCCAAGAGACCCAGTACTTC	few	.	TRBV11-2	TRBJ2-5
CASSLTNGARVPEAFF	TGTGCCAGCAGTCTCACTAATGGCGCGCGGGTTCCTGAAGCTTTCTTT	.	.	TRBV12-3/TRBV12-4	TRBJ1-1
CASSLGPGASGKDTQYF	TGTGCCAGCAGTTTAGGGCCGGGGGCTAGCGGGAAGGATACGCAGTATTTT	few	TRBD2	TRBV27	TRBJ2-3
CSARTLAKNIQYF	TGCAGTGCTCGAACCTTAGCCAAAAACATTCAGTACTTC	.	.	TRBV20-1	TRBJ2-4
CASSLGTINSPLHF	TGTGCCAGCAGTTTAGGGACAATTAATTCACCCCTCCACTTT	.	.	TRBV27	TRBJ1-6
CASSQGDGQKFF	TGTGCCAGCAGCCAAGGCGACGGACAAAAGTTCTTC	.	.	TRBV3-1	TRBJ2-1
CASSLTGTGAYEQYF	TGTGCCAGCAGCTTAACCGGGACAGGCGCCTACGAGCAGTACTTC	.	TRBD1	TRBV7-8	TRBJ2-7
CASSSALRGNSPLHF	TGTGCCAGCAGCTCCGCCTTGAGGGGGAATTCACCCCTCCACTTT	.	.	TRBV11-2	TRBJ1-6
CASSVYSNQPQHF	TGTGCCAGCAGTGTATATAGCAATCAGCCCCAGCATTTT	.	.	TRBV2	TRBJ1-5
CASSLKGGQTEAFF	TGCGCCAGCAGCTTGAAAGGGGGACAAACTGAAGCTTTCTTT	few	.	TRBV5-1	TRBJ1-1
CASSWKVPGANVLTF	TGTGCCAGCAGCTGGAAGGTTCCTGGGGCCAACGTCCTGACTTTC	.	.	TRBV7-9	TRBJ2-6
CASSVAGTYEQYF	TGTGCCAGCAGTGTTGCAGGGACCTACGAGCAGTACTTC	.	.	TRBV6-1	TRBJ2-7
CASSLGSGYRSPLHF	TGTGCCAGCAGTTTAGGATCGGGTTATCGGTCACCCCTCCACTTT	.	.	TRBV28	TRBJ1-6
CASSFDGQGRKEAFF	TGTGCCAGCAGCTTTGACGGGCAGGGGAGAAAGGAAGCTTTCTTT	few	.	TRBV7-9	TRBJ1-1
CASKLGGGSQPQHF	TGTGCCAGCAAGCTAGGTGGGGGGAGCCAGCCCCAGCATTTT	.	.	TRBV6-5	TRBJ1-5
CASSLGPLSYNEQFF	TGTGCCAGCAGCTTAGGCCCTTTATCCTACAATGAGCAGTTCTTC	few	.	TRBV7-2	TRBJ2-1
CASRPPPRAKTAKNIQYF	TGTGCAAGTCGCCCCCCCCCCCGGGCGAAAACAGCCAAAAACATTCAGTACTTC	.	.	TRBV12-2	TRBJ2-4
CASKLAGPLYEQYF	TGTGCCAGCAAACTAGCGGGACCTCTCTACGAGCAGTACTTC	.	TRBD2	TRBV5-6	TRBJ2-7
CASSQDLAGGDDTQYF	TGTGCCAGCAGCCAAGATTTGGCGGGAGGGGACGATACGCAGTATTTT	once	TRBD2	TRBV4-2	TRBJ2-3
CASRGGAGGPPYEQYF	TGTGCCAGCAGGGGGGGCGCGGGAGGTCCCCCCTACGAGCAGTACTTC	.	TRBD2	TRBV28	TRBJ2-7
CASSLWTGQSGEETQYF	TGTGCCAGCAGCCTCTGGACAGGGCAGTCGGGCGAAGAGACCCAGTACTTC	few	TRBD1	TRBV4-2	TRBJ2-5
CASSLERTSGREQYF	TGTGCCAGCAGCTTGGAAAGGACTAGCGGGAGGGAGCAGTACTTC	.	TRBD2	TRBV5-4	TRBJ2-7
CASSHNPGHQETQYF	TGTGCCAGCAGTCATAATCCGGGACATCAAGAGACCCAGTACTTC	few	.	TRBV6-1	TRBJ2-5
CASSQLKENTEAFF	TGCGCCAGCAGCCAATTAAAGGAGAACACTGAAGCTTTCTTT	.	.	TRBV4-1	TRBJ1-1
CASMPRQFSYEQYF	TGTGCCAGCATGCCTCGACAGTTCTCCTACGAGCAGTACTTC	.	.	TRBV6-5	TRBJ2-7
CASSLGFQGTGELFF	TGTGCCAGCAGCTTAGGATTTCAGGGGACCGGGGAGCTGTTTTTT	.	.	TRBV7-9	TRBJ2-2
CASSLGALELLDF	TGTGCCAGCAGTTTAGGGGCCCTTGAGCTTTTGGACTTC	.	.	TRBV12-3/TRBV12-4	TRBJ2-4
CASSSGQGLGQPQHF	TGTGCCAGCAGTTCCGGACAGGGGCTAGGTCAGCCCCAGCATTTT	many	TRBD1	TRBV6-5	TRBJ1-5
CASSQEASGISTDTQYF	TGCGCCAGCAGCCAAGAAGCTAGCGGGATAAGCACAGATACGCAGTATTTT	few	TRBD2	TRBV4-1	TRBJ2-3
CASSPRAGGADQPQNF	TGTGCCAGCTCACCACGAGCAGGGGGAGCTGATCAGCCCCAGAATTTT	.	TRBD1	TRBV18	TRBJ1-5
CASSPSQRGSYEQYF	TGTGCCAGCAGTCCGTCCCAACGGGGTTCCTACGAGCAGTACTTC	.	.	TRBV28	TRBJ2-7
CASSFGQGQETQYF	TGTGCCAGCAGTTTCGGACAGGGGCAAGAGACCCAGTACTTC	.	TRBD1	TRBV6-2/TRBV6-3	TRBJ2-5
CASSRWGTGPRSGANVLTF	TGTGCCAGCAGTAGGTGGGGGACAGGACCTCGCTCTGGGGCCAACGTCCTGACTTTC	few	TRBD1	TRBV6-5	TRBJ2-6
CSVFPVGSPNEQFF	TGCAGCGTCTTTCCCGTAGGTTCCCCCAATGAGCAGTTCTTC	.	.	TRBV29-1	TRBJ2-1
CASSRTLSGANVLTF	TGTGCCAGCAGCCGGACTCTCTCTGGGGCCAACGTCCTGACTTTC	.	.	TRBV5-6	TRBJ2-6
CASSSEARTSGRVDTQYF	TGTGCCAGCAGTTCCGAGGCCAGGACTAGCGGGAGGGTGGATACGCAGTATTTT	few	TRBD2	TRBV28	TRBJ2-3
CASSFHRKNYEQYF	TGTGCCAGCAGTTTCCACCGAAAAAACTACGAGCAGTACTTC	few	.	TRBV6-5	TRBJ2-7